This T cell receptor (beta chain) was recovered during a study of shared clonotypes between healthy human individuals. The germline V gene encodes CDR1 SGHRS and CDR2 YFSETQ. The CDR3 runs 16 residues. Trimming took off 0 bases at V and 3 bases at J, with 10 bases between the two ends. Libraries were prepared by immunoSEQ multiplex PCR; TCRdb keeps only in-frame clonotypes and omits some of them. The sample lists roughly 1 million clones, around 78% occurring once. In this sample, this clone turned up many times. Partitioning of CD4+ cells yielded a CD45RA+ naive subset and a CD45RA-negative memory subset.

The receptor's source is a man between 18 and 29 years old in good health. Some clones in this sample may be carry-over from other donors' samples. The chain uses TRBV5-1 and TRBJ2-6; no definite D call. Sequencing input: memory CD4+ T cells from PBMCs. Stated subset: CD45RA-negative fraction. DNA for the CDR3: TGCGCCAGCAGCTTGGGACCGACGGGTGGGGCCAACGTCCTGACTTTC. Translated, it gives CASSLGPTGGANVLTF.